This T cell receptor beta chain was found in a study of response to subunit inactivated influenza vaccine (dated by TCRdb to about 2018). Looking at the study overall: Deep quantitative T cell receptor repertoire profiling was used in the study to track responses to a trivalent subunit inactivated influenza vaccine.

This clonotype was observed at least ten times. This clone's antigen is unknown. No quality values exist for individual bases; no much larger clone is one base distant. What the research found in general, with its limitations: It was suggested by the authors that each seasonal influenza vaccination may recruit only a limited number of new T cells.

The CDR3 goes from the cysteine to the phenylalanine over 17 residues. Kept here is only the CDR3 DNA, which spans 51 bases and is read in frame from base 1. From the germline V gene (reference sequence), CDR1 is SEHNR and CDR2 is FQNEAQ. Trimming removed 0 bases from V and 2 bases from J, leaving 15 bases between the germline ends. The library was generated by RT-PCR. The instrument was an Illumina HiSeq 2500. TCRdb redid the processing of the public reads, applying fastp at Q25 and MiXCR, and retained in-frame beta chains. Each CDR3 protein appears once, grouped with its most common genes and DNA. The sample data list approximately 730,000 distinct CDR3 sequences, and approximately 15% of these were observed just once. The top ten constitute 6% to 8% of the sample.

This TCR derives from a man aged 45 to 65 who received an inactivated influenza vaccine. Donor details come from another sample of the same person, matched by shared clones. The chain is made from TRBV7-9 and TRBJ2-3, with no D gene named confidently. Here the sequenced sample was PBMCs from blood, taken 14 to 15 days before vaccination. The DNA reads as follows: TGTGCCAGCAGCTTAGCCGGTATGGGCTTGTACACAGATACGCAGTATTTT. It codes for CASSLAGMGLYTDTQYF.